Following are 15 T cell receptor beta chains from one sample sequenced in a study of cytomegalovirus exposure and HLA in healthy donors. PCR used 60 Vbeta primers and 13 Jbeta primers. Assay used: immunoSEQ multiplex PCR; TCRdb lists only in-frame clones, some missing. The table shows around 130,000 clones, with roughly 75% occurring only once. Material for sequencing was PBMCs. Receptors originate from a young man in good health and CMV-seronegative.

The V call is TRBV7-2, the J call TRBJ2-2; D is undetermined. This CDR3 has 15 residues. Germline lookup yields CDR1 SGHTA and CDR2 FQGNSA. Trimming removed 5 bases from V and 1 base from J, with 11 bases in between. CDR3 bases: TGTGCCAGCAGCCCCCGCGGCCTGAACACCGGGGAGCTGTTTTTT. This gives the protein CASSPRGLNTGELFF.

The V and J genes are TRBV4-3 and TRBJ2-7, with D tentatively TRBD1 (5 bases). Between the trimmed V and J ends, which lost 0 bases and 2 bases, there was a span of 8 bases. The germline V gene has CDR1 LGHNA and CDR2 YSLEER. CDR3 length: 14 amino acids. CDR3 amino acids: CASSQDQGPYEQYF. The CDR3 coding sequence is TGCGCCAGCAGCCAAGATCAGGGCCCCTACGAGCAGTACTTC.

The chain joins TRBV2 to TRBJ2-1; D not resolved. CDR3 length: 10 amino acids. Germline lookup yields CDR1 SNHLY and CDR2 FYNNEI. With 4 bases removed from V and 10 bases from J, the gap between germline ends came to 5 bases. The CDR3 here is CASSVLEQFF. The DNA of the CDR3 is TGTGCCAGCAGTGTATTAGAGCAGTTCTTC.

This clone has a single count. V is TRBV19 and J is TRBJ2-1; maybe TRBD1 (5 bases). V was cut by 6 bases and J by 1 base, with 7 bases left in between. The CDR3 runs to 13 residues. Germline CDR1 LNHDA, CDR2 SQIVND (reference sequence). This chain's CDR3 is CASRGVSYNEQFF. Here the CDR3 DNA reads TGTGCCAGTAGAGGGGTTTCCTACAATGAGCAGTTCTTC.

The chain couples TRBV7-8 to TRBJ2-7; 15 bases line up with TRBD2. There are 17 residues in the CDR3. Trimming took 4 bases from V and 0 from J; bases not matched to a gene: 4. CDR1 SGHVS and CDR2 FQNEAQ come from the germline V gene. CDR3 loop: CASSSPGLAGGSYEQYF. The CDR3, as DNA: TGTGCCAGCAGCTCGCCGGGACTAGCGGGAGGCTCCTACGAGCAGTACTTC. Full variable domain (remainder filled in from reference TRBV7-8 and TRBJ2-7): GAGVSQSPRYKVAKRGQDVALRCDPISGHVSLFWYQQALGQGPEFLTYFQNEAQLDKSGLPSDRFFAERPEGSVSTLKIQRTQQEDSAVYLCASSSPGLAGGSYEQYFGPGTRLTVT.

The rearrangement links TRBV5-4 to TRBJ2-3, with 7 nucleotides matching TRBD1. Germline CDR1 reads SGHNT; CDR2 reads YYREEE (reference sequence). V shed 6 bases, J shed 0 bases, and the junction held 7 bases outside the gene matches. This CDR3 is 15 amino acids long. The CDR3 reads CASTLTGASTDTQYF. The DNA for the CDR3 is TGTGCCAGCACCCTTACAGGGGCTAGCACAGATACGCAGTATTTT.

The chain joins TRBV4-1 to TRBJ2-3, with 11 bases fitting TRBD2. V was pared by 1 base and J by 4 bases, with 4 bases of the junction left unmatched. CDR1 and CDR2 (germline): MGHRA, YSYEKL. This CDR3 is built from 16 residues. CDR3 sequence: CASSQGLAGWADTQYF. CDR3 nucleotides: TGCGCCAGCAGCCAAGGACTAGCGGGATGGGCAGATACGCAGTATTTT.

The chain is built from TRBV29-1 and TRBJ2-7; no clear D gene. The V end was cut by 6 bases, the J end by 3 bases, with 18 bases between. The CDR3 has 14 residues. CDR1 and CDR2 from the germline V gene are SQVTM and ANQGSEA. CDR3 bases: TGCAGCGTGGAGCGACTTGTTGCCGGCTACGAGCAGTACTTC. Its translation is CSVERLVAGYEQYF.

V gene TRBV4-3 combines with J gene TRBJ2-1, with TRBD2 identical over 11 bases. CDR1 is LGHNA, CDR2 YSLEER, per germline. CDR3 length: 18 amino acids. J lost 5 bases, V lost 0 bases, and 9 bases had no gene match. The CDR3 reads CASSQDPLAGGLDNEQFF. CDR3 sequence (DNA): TGCGCCAGCAGCCAAGACCCCCTAGCGGGAGGTCTAGACAATGAGCAGTTCTTC.

The V and J genes are TRBV4-2 and TRBJ2-2; 7 bases are shared with TRBD2. The V gene end was trimmed by 4 bases and the J gene end by 7 bases; junction bases not matched to a gene: 12. CDR3 size: 16 residues. Germline V gene sequence: CDR1 LGHNA, CDR2 YNFKEQ. CDR3 protein: CASSLLGTKVNGELFF. For the CDR3, the DNA is TGTGCCAGCAGCCTTTTAGGGACTAAGGTTAACGGGGAGCTGTTTTTT.

V and J are TRBV7-6 and TRBJ2-7; TRBD1 aligns across 9 bases. Germline CDR1 is SGHVS and CDR2 is FNYEAQ. The J segment lost 0 bases and the V segment lost 5 bases, leaving 5 bases of the junction unmatched. The CDR3 is 15 residues long. The CDR3 DNA reads TGTGCCAGCAGCGTCGGACAGGGGACCTCCTACGAGCAGTACTTC. Its protein is CASSVGQGTSYEQYF.

This rearrangement joins TRBV28 to TRBJ1-4, with D possibly matching TRBD1 (6 bases). The V gene's germline CDR1 is MDHEN and CDR2 SYDVKM. CDR3 size: 14 residues. The V and J ends lost 3 bases and 4 bases respectively, with 9 bases between them. This CDR3 reads CASSLGQFNEKLFF. The DNA of the CDR3 is TGTGCCAGCAGTTTGGGACAATTTAATGAAAAACTGTTTTTT.

Only one count was recorded for this clone. The chain has TRBV5-1 and TRBJ2-1; 12 bases match TRBD2. This CDR3 spans 15 amino acids. Germline V gives CDR1 SGHRS, CDR2 YFSETQ. After removal of 0 bases from V and 6 bases from J, the junction contained 1 base not matched to a gene. CDR3 bases: TGCGCCAGCAGCTTGGCTAGCGGGAGGGCCAATGAGCAGTTCTTC. It translates to CASSLASGRANEQFF.

The CDR3 bases are TGTGCCAGTAGTATTGGAAGGATGGGGACACAGTACTTC. Translation gives CASSIGRMGTQYF. V usage is TRBV19 and J usage is TRBJ2-7; maybe TRBD1 (6 bases). V lost 3 bases and J 10 bases, leaving 16 bases between the germline ends. The CDR3 covers 13 residues. Germline CDR1 reads LNHDA; CDR2 reads SQIVND (reference sequence). The full variable domain, completed using reference TRBV19 and TRBJ2-7, is DGGITQSPKYLFRKEGQNVTLSCEQNLNHDAMYWYRQDPGQGLRLIYYSQIVNDFQKGDIAEGYSVSREKKESFPLTVTSAQKNPTAFYLCASSIGRMGTQYFGPGTRLTVT.

This clone was seen only a few times. V and J are TRBV4-1 and TRBJ2-6; 8 nucleotides line up with TRBD1. The CDR3 contains 19 residues. The germline gives CDR1 MGHRA, CDR2 YSYEKL. V lost 5 bases and J lost 1; bases outside the gene matches: 13. The CDR3 DNA reads TGCGCCAGCAGCTTCCGGCCGGGACAGGTTCTTTCTGGGGCCAACGTCCTGACTTTC. Protein product: CASSFRPGQVLSGANVLTF.